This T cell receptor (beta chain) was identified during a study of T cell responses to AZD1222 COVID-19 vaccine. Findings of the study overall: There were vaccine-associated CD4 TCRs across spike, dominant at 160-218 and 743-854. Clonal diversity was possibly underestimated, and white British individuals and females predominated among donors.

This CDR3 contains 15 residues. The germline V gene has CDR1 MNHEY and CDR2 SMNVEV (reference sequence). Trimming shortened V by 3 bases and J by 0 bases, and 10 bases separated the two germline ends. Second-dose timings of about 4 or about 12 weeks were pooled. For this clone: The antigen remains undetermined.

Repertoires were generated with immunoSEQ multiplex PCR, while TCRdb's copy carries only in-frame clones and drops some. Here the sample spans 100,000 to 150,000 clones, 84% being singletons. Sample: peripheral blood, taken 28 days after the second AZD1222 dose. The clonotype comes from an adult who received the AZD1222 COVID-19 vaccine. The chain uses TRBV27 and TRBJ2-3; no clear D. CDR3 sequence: CASSFSKRSTDTQYF. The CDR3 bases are TGTGCCAGCAGTTTCAGCAAGAGAAGCACAGATACGCAGTATTTT.